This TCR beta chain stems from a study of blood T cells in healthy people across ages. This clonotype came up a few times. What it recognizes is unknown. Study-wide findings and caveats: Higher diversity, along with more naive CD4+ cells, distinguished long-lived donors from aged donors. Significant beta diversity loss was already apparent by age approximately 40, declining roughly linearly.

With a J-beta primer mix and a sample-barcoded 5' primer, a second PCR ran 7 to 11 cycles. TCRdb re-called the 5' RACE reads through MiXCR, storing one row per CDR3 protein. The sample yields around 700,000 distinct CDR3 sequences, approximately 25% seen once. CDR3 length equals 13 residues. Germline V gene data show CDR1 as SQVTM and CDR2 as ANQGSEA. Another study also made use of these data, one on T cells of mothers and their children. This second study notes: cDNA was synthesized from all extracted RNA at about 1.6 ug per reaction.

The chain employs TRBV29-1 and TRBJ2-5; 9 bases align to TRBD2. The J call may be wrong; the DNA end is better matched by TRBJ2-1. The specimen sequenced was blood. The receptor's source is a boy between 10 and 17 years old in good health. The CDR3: CSVDWTSANEQFF. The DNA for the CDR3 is TGCAGCGTTGATTGGACTAGCGCCAATGAGCAGTTCTTC.